This T cell receptor beta chain was sequenced during a study of glioma-infiltrating T cells. TCR alpha and beta CDR3 regions were amplified from RNA using iRepertoire nested multiplex PCR. TCRdb independently ran MiXCR on the multiplex PCR reads; one entry per CDR3 protein. The sample includes fewer than 500,000 distinct CDR3 sequences, about two fifths of them seen just once. On this clonotype: A much bigger clone sits one base away, suggesting this may be a read error.

Sample: glioma tissue, nonneoplastic brain tissue, or PBMCs (not recorded which). The sequence was collected from a human donor with low-grade glioma or glioblastoma, undergoing nonglioma brain surgery, or in good health (not recorded which).

CDR3: CASSPIRFGNVNEQFF. The CDR3 DNA reads TGTGCCAGCAGCCCGATCAGATTTGGAAACGTCAATGAGCAGTTCTTC. The genes are TRBV27 and TRBJ2-1, with unresolved D. Germline assignment: CDR1 MNHEY and CDR2 SMNVEV (reference sequence). This CDR3 contains 16 residues. V gave up 6 bases and J gave up 6 bases, with 21 bases separating them.